The rows below give T cell receptor beta chains drawn from one sample of a study of OX40 agonist ivuxolimab in advanced cancers. The protocol was immunoSEQ multiplex PCR, while the TCRdb copy is restricted to in-frame clones and leaves out a portion. The sample lists some 50,000 clones, around 90% occurring once. This specimen was CD4+ or CD8+ T cells sorted from blood, taken in a trial of the OX40 agonist ivuxolimab. The source is an adult with an advanced solid tumor such as melanoma, head and neck, liver or kidney cancer. CDR3s include the opening cysteine and the closing phenylalanine or tryptophan. D genes are given only for firm matches.

j_gene,v_gene,d_gene,CDR3nt,CDR3aa
TRBJ1-1,TRBV21-1,NA,TGTGCCAGGACAGGGTTCAAGAACACTGAAGCTTTCTTT,CARTGFKNTEAFF
TRBJ2-7,TRBV27,TRBD2,TGTGCCAGCAGTTTATCGACTAGCGGGAGCTACGAGCAGTACTTC,CASSLSTSGSYEQYF
TRBJ2-7,TRBV5-8,NA,TGTGCCAGCAGCTTGGATGGCAAGGCCTACGAGCAGTACTTC,CASSLDGKAYEQYF
TRBJ2-1,TRBV7-9,TRBD2,TGTGCCAGCAGCTTGGTAAGCGGGAACTACAATGAGCAGTTCTTC,CASSLVSGNYNEQFF
TRBJ2-7,TRBV9,NA,TGTGCCAGCAGCGAGGGACGCCATTCGTCCTACGAGCAGTACTTC,CASSEGRHSSYEQYF
TRBJ2-1,TRBV5-5,NA,TGTGCCAGCAGCTTAGCGGGCTCCACCGCGGATGAGCAGTTCTTC,CASSLAGSTADEQFF
TRBJ2-7,TRBV6-1,NA,TGTGCCGGCGGACAGCGGGCCTACGAGCAGTACTTC,CAGGQRAYEQYF
TRBJ2-7,TRBV28,TRBD2,TGTGCCAGCTCAGGACTAGCGGGAGTTTACGAGCAGTACTTC,CASSGLAGVYEQYF
TRBJ1-2,TRBV19,TRBD1,TGTGCCAGTACTAACAGGGGAATCTATGGCTACACCTTC,CASTNRGIYGYTF
TRBJ2-2,TRBV23-1,NA,TGCGCCAGCCCCGAGCGGGACAGGAACACCGGGGAGCTGTTTTTT,CASPERDRNTGELFF